The source of this TCR beta chain is a study of STAT3 mutations in large granular lymphocyte leukemia. Study background: Canonical activating STAT3 mutations were detected in roughly half of the longitudinally sequenced T-LGLL patients.

CDR1 is KGHSH and CDR2 is LQKENI in the germline V gene. This CDR3 contains 14 residues. Each sample's TCRbeta library yielded on average around 42,000 productive templates. Measured with immunoSEQ multiplex PCR; TCRdb has only the in-frame clones, and not every one. This sample carries 5,000 or so clones, 60% to 80% of them seen once, and the ten largest clones take more than 45%. Worth noting for this clone: What it binds is unknown. An end of the junction does not agree with germline; a read error may underlie this.

Notes on the study in general: After therapy, about 30% of the 18 patients switched clonotypes, all new clones STAT3 wild type. In several patients, dominant TCR clone burden exceeded STAT3 mutant burden, suggesting STAT3 mutation arose secondarily. In T-cell large granular lymphocyte leukemia, about half of patients showed multiple immunodominant subclonotypes.

The sequence was obtained from a human donor with T large granular lymphocyte leukemia. Some clones in this sample may be carry-over from other donors' samples. The sequencing sample was made of PBMCs. The chain couples TRBV18 to TRBJ1-1, with 12 bases aligning to TRBD1. This CDR3 reads CASSPPAGTGGEIF. The DNA of the CDR3 is TGTGCCAGCTCACCCCCGGCAGGGACAGGGGGCGAGATCTTT.